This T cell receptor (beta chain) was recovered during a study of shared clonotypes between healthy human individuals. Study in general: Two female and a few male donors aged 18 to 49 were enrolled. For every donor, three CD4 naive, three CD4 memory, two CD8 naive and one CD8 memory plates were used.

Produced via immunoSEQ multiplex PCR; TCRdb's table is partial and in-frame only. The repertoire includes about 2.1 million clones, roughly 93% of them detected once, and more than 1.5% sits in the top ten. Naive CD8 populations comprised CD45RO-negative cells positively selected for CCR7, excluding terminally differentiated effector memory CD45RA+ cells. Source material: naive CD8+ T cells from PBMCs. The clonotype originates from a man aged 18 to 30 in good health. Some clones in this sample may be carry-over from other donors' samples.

The chain's CDR3 is CASGGRGYSYNEQFF. In DNA, the CDR3 is TGTGCCAGCGGGGGCAGGGGGTACTCCTACAATGAGCAGTTCTTC. The V gene is TRBV27, the J gene TRBJ2-1; 7 nucleotides agree with TRBD1. Trimming at V came to 8 bases and at J to 0 bases, leaving 7 bases not matched to a gene. The germline V gene has CDR1 MNHEY and CDR2 SMNVEV (reference sequence). The CDR3 totals 15 residues.